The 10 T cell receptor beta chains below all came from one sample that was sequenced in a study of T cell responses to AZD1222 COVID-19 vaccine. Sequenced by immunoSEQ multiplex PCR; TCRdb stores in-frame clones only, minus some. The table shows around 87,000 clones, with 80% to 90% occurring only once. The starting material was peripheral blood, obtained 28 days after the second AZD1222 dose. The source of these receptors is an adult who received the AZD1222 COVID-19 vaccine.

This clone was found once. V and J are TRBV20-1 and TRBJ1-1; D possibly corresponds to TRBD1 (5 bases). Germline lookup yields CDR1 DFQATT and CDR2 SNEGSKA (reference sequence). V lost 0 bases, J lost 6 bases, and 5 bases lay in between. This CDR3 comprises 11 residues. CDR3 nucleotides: TGCAGTGCTAGAGACAGGGCTGAAGCTTTCTTT. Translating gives CSARDRAEAFF.

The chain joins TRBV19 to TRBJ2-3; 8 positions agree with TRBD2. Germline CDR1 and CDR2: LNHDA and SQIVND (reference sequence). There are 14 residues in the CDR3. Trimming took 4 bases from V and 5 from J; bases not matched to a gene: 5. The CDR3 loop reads CASSRTGGVDTQYF. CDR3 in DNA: TGTGCCAGTAGTAGGACCGGGGGGGTAGATACGCAGTATTTT.

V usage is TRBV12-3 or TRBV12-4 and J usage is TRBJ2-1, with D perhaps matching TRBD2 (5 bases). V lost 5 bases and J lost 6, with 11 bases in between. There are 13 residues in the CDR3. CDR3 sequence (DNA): TGTGCCAGCAGTCCAGACCGGGGCAATGAGCAGTTCTTC. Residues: CASSPDRGNEQFF.

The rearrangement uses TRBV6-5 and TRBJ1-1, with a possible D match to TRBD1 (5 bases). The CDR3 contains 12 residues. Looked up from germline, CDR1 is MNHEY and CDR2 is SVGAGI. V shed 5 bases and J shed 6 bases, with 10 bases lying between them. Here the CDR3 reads CASSRTPSEAFF. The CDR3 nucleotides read TGTGCCAGCAGTCGGACACCCTCTGAAGCTTTCTTT.

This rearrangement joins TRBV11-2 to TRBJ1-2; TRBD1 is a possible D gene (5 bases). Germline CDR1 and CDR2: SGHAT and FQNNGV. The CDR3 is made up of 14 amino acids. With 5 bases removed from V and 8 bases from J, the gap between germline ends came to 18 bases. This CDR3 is CASSPTQGYGGYTF. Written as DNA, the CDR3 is TGTGCCAGCAGCCCTACGCAGGGCTATGGAGGCTACACCTTC.

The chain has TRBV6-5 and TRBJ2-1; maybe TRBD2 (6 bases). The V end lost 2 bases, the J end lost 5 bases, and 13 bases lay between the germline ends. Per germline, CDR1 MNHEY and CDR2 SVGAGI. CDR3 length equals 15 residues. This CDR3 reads CASSYLGTPNNEQFF. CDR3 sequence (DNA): TGTGCCAGCAGTTACCTAGGGACTCCCAACAATGAGCAGTTCTTC.

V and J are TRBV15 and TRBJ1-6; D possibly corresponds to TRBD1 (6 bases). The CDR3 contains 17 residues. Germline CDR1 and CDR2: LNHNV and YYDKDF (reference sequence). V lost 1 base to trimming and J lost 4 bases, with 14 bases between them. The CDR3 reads CATSRGRGATYNSPLHF. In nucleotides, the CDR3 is TGTGCCACCAGCAGAGGGAGGGGGGCTACATATAATTCACCCCTCCACTTT.

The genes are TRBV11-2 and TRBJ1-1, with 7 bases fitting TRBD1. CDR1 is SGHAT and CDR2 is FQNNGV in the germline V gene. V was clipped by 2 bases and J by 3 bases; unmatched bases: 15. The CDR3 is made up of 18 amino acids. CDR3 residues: CASSLSTGVPWSYTEAFF. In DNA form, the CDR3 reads TGTGCCAGCAGCTTAAGCACAGGGGTTCCCTGGAGTTACACTGAAGCTTTCTTT.

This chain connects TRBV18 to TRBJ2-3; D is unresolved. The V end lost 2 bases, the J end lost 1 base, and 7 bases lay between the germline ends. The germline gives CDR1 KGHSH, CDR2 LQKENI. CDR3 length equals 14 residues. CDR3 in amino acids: CASSPEARTDTQYF. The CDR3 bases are TGTGCCAGCTCACCAGAAGCTCGCACAGATACGCAGTATTTT.

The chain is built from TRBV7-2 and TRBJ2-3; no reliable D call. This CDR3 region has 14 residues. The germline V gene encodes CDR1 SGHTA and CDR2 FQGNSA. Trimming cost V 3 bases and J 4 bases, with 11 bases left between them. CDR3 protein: CASSLRQAADTQYF. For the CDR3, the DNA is TGTGCCAGCAGCTTGCGGCAGGCGGCAGATACGCAGTATTTT.